Below are 30 T cell receptor beta chains sequenced from a single sample in a study of multiple sclerosis patients with progressive multifocal leukoencephalopathy. TCRdb's copy holds only in-frame clones and misses some; the assay was immunoSEQ multiplex PCR. The sample yields some 30,000 clones, roughly 86% seen once. Stated time point: 5 to 6 months of natalizumab therapy. Sequenced material: PBMCs, taken from a patient treated with natalizumab. These receptors were obtained from a human donor with multiple sclerosis.

This chain links TRBV7-2 with TRBJ1-1, with D possibly being TRBD1 (5 bases). Looked up from germline, CDR1 is SGHTA and CDR2 is FQGNSA. V gave up 4 bases and J gave up 1 base, with 10 bases separating them. This CDR3 contains 14 residues. The CDR3 sequence is CASSSPDKNTEAFF. The DNA for the CDR3 is TGTGCCAGCAGCTCACCGGACAAGAACACTGAAGCTTTCTTT.

V and J are TRBV9 and TRBJ1-1; D call uncertain. Looked up from germline, CDR1 is SGDLS and CDR2 is YYNGEE. The CDR3 extends over 15 amino acids. The V and J ends lost 0 bases and 1 base respectively, with 10 bases between them. The CDR3 here is CASSVAPGSNTEAFF. As DNA, the CDR3 is TGTGCCAGCAGCGTAGCTCCGGGTTCGAACACTGAAGCTTTCTTT.

The rearrangement uses TRBV28 and TRBJ1-2; possibly TRBD1 for D (5 bases). Trimming stripped 3 bases from V and 10 bases from J, with 24 bases between. This CDR3 comprises 16 residues. Germline CDR1 and CDR2: MDHEN and SYDVKM. The CDR3 is CASSLVFTRGRPYYTF. Here the CDR3 DNA reads TGTGCCAGCAGTTTGGTGTTTACCCGGGGACGACCTTACTACACCTTC.

Regarding this clone: At one end, the junction sequence differs from germline, possibly due to a read error. The chain couples TRBV11-2 to TRBJ2-6; a possible D gene is TRBD1 (6 bases). This CDR3 region has 15 residues. Germline V gene sequence: CDR1 SGHAT, CDR2 FQNNGV. The CDR3, as DNA: TGTGCCAGCAGATTAGCAGGGGCTGGGGCCAACGTCCTGACTTTC. It encodes CASRLAGAGANVLTF. The full variable domain, completed using reference TRBV11-2 and TRBJ2-6, is EAGVAQSPRYKIIEKRQSVAFWCNPISGHATLYWYQQILGQGPKLLIQFQNNGVVDDSQLPKDRFSAERLKGVDSTLKIQPAKLEDSAVYLCASRLAGAGANVLTFGAGSRLTVL.

This chain uses TRBV6-5 with TRBJ1-1, with 8 bases aligning to TRBD1. From germline, CDR1 is MNHEY and CDR2 SVGAGI. V lost 8 bases and J lost 3; bases outside the gene matches: 5. There are 13 residues in the CDR3. The CDR3 reads CASEDREDTEAFF. CDR3 in DNA: TGTGCCAGCGAGGACAGGGAGGACACTGAAGCTTTCTTT.

V gene TRBV27 combines with J gene TRBJ1-4; D remains ambiguous. Trimming took off 6 bases at V and 0 bases at J, with 8 bases between the two ends. This CDR3 region has 14 residues. Germline V CDR1 and CDR2: MNHEY, SMNVEV (reference sequence). The CDR3 sequence: CASSLLATNEKLFF. The CDR3 nucleotides are TGTGCCAGCAGCCTCCTAGCAACTAATGAAAAACTGTTTTTT. Full variable domain (remainder filled in from reference TRBV27 and TRBJ1-4): EAQVTQNPRYLITVTGKKLTVTCSQNMNHEYMSWYRQDPGLGLRQIYYSMNVEVTDKGDVPEGYKVSRKEKRNFPLILESPSPNQTSLYFCASSLLATNEKLFFGSGTQLSVL.

The V call is TRBV14, the J call TRBJ2-1; TRBD2 agrees at 12 bases. J gave up 9 bases and V 0 bases, and 3 bases lay outside the gene matches. Germline V gene sequence: CDR1 SGHDN, CDR2 FVKESK. The CDR3 has 15 residues. CDR3 in DNA: TGTGCCAGCAGCCAAGAACTAGCGGGAGGACGTGAGCAGTTCTTC. Residues: CASSQELAGGREQFF.

This rearrangement joins TRBV18 to TRBJ2-1; tentatively, D is TRBD2 (5 bases). V shed 1 base and J shed 0 bases, with 7 bases lying between them. Germline loops: CDR1 KGHSH, CDR2 LQKENI. The CDR3 consists of 15 residues. CDR3 amino acids: CASSPQRPSYNEQFF. The CDR3 DNA reads as TGTGCCAGCTCACCACAGCGGCCCTCCTACAATGAGCAGTTCTTC.

The chain couples TRBV9 to TRBJ2-2, with D unresolved. Germline V gene sequence: CDR1 SGDLS, CDR2 YYNGEE. There are 13 residues in the CDR3. V lost 3 bases, J lost 5 bases, and 8 bases lay in between. The CDR3 region is CASSAYLTGELFF. The CDR3, as DNA: TGTGCCAGCAGCGCCTACTTGACCGGGGAGCTGTTTTTT.

The J gene is TRBJ1-5, the V gene TRBV28; tentatively, D is TRBD1 (5 bases). Germline lookup yields CDR1 MDHEN and CDR2 SYDVKM. Trimming pared 8 bases from V and 4 bases from J, leaving 21 bases between. CDR3 length: 16 amino acids. The DNA for the CDR3 is TGTGCCAGCGCCCAATGGGCAGGGATCGGGAATCAGCCCCAGCATTTT. Its translation is CASAQWAGIGNQPQHF.

The chain has TRBV29-1 and TRBJ2-5, with 8 nucleotides matching TRBD2. With 5 bases clipped from V and 3 bases from J, the junction kept 5 bases outside the gene matches. Per germline, CDR1 SQVTM and CDR2 ANQGSEA. This CDR3 contains 13 residues. The CDR3 region is CSVSGSQKETQYF. In DNA form, the CDR3 reads TGCAGCGTTAGCGGGAGTCAGAAAGAGACCCAGTACTTC.

The genes are TRBV11-2 and TRBJ2-2; D may be TRBD2 (6 bases). Germline values: CDR1 SGHAT, CDR2 FQNNGV. V was shortened by 2 bases and J by 3 bases, with 16 bases between the two germline ends. The CDR3 spans 17 residues. CDR3 loop: CASSLRSAGSDTGELFF. In nucleotides, the CDR3 is TGTGCCAGCAGCTTAAGATCGGCGGGAAGTGACACCGGGGAGCTGTTTTTT.

This clone showed up just once. CDR3: CASSLVAGINEKLFF. CDR3 bases: TGTGCCAGCAGCTTGGTCGCAGGGATAAATGAAAAACTGTTTTTT. V usage is TRBV5-5 and J usage is TRBJ1-4; possibly TRBD1 for D (5 bases). This CDR3 spans 15 amino acids. Per the germline V gene, CDR1 is SGHKS and CDR2 is YYEKEE (reference sequence). V gave up 0 bases and J gave up 5 bases, with 11 bases separating them. Looking up the rest from reference TRBV5-5 and TRBJ1-4 gives the full variable domain: DAGVTQSPTHLIKTRGQQVTLRCSPISGHKSVSWYQQVLGQGPQFIFQYYEKEERGRGNFPDRFSARQFPNYSSELNVNALLLGDSALYLCASSLVAGINEKLFFGSGTQLSVL.

This chain links TRBV28 with TRBJ2-7; 7 nucleotides agree with TRBD1. The germline V gene has CDR1 MDHEN and CDR2 SYDVKM. This CDR3 spans 15 amino acids. The V segment lost 4 bases and the J segment 2 bases; nucleotides outside the gene matches: 8. The CDR3 spells CASSSTGTVPYEQYF. CDR3 nucleotide sequence: TGTGCCAGCAGTTCCACCGGGACAGTTCCCTACGAGCAGTACTTC.

V and J are TRBV9 and TRBJ2-3, with TRBD2 identical over 10 bases. There are 15 residues in the CDR3. Unmatched junction bases numbered 3, after V lost 3 bases and J lost 2 bases. Germline V gives CDR1 SGDLS, CDR2 YYNGEE. CDR3 in DNA: TGTGCCAGCAGCGGGACTAGCGGTCTCACAGATACGCAGTATTTT. Translated: CASSGTSGLTDTQYF. The full variable domain, completed using reference TRBV9 and TRBJ2-3, is DSGVTQTPKHLITATGQRVTLRCSPRSGDLSVYWYQQSLDQGLQFLIQYYNGEERAKGNILERFSAQQFPDLHSELNLSSLELGDSALYFCASSGTSGLTDTQYFGPGTRLTVL.

This rearrangement joins TRBV14 to TRBJ2-5; 7 bases are shared with TRBD2. V lost 1 base, J lost 3 bases, and 8 bases stayed unmatched. There are 16 residues in the CDR3. Germline values: CDR1 SGHDN, CDR2 FVKESK. The CDR3 bases are TGTGCCAGCAGCCAAGGTTCTGGACTAGGAGAAGAGACCCAGTACTTC. Translated: CASSQGSGLGEETQYF.

J is TRBJ2-7 and V is TRBV12-5; 11 bases line up with TRBD2. This CDR3 comprises 16 residues. The V and J ends lost 0 bases and 5 bases, in that order; junction bases with no gene match: 6. Germline CDR1 reads LGHNT; CDR2 reads FRNRAP. Written as DNA, the CDR3 is TGTGCTAGTGGTTTGGTACTAGCGGGAGACGCCCACGAGCAGTACTTC. It specifies CASGLVLAGDAHEQYF. Full variable domain (remainder filled in from reference TRBV12-5 and TRBJ2-7): DARVTQTPRHKVTEMGQEVTMRCQPILGHNTVFWYRQTMMQGLELLAYFRNRAPLDDSGMPKDRFSAEMPDATLATLKIQPSEPRDSAVYFCASGLVLAGDAHEQYFGPGTRLTVT.

CDR3 sequence reads: CASSDGSSGGVWNEQFF. In DNA form, the CDR3 reads TGTGCCAGCAGTGACGGATCTAGCGGGGGGGTTTGGAATGAGCAGTTCTTC. The chain uses TRBV6-1 and TRBJ2-1; TRBD2 aligns across 12 bases. The CDR3 loop spans 17 amino acids. J gave up 7 bases and V 3 bases, and 10 bases lay outside the gene matches. The germline V gene encodes CDR1 MNHNS and CDR2 SASEGT.

The chain carries TRBV2 and TRBJ1-1; TRBD1 might be the D (6 bases). The CDR3 has 13 residues. The V gene's germline CDR1 is SNHLY and CDR2 FYNNEI. V was cut by 4 bases and J by 3 bases, with 9 bases left in between. CDR3 sequence reads: CASSVRQDTEAFF. The DNA for the CDR3 is TGTGCCAGCAGTGTTCGACAGGACACTGAAGCTTTCTTT.

V gene TRBV5-6 combines with J gene TRBJ2-1; 13 nucleotides agree with TRBD2. Germline CDR1 SGHDT, CDR2 YYEEEE. After removal of 0 bases from V and 5 bases from J, the junction contained 2 bases not matched to a gene. The CDR3 loop spans 16 amino acids. The CDR3 spells CASSLVTSGRNNEQFF. CDR3 nucleotides: TGTGCCAGCAGCTTGGTGACTAGCGGGAGGAACAATGAGCAGTTCTTC.

The V and J genes are TRBV29-1 and TRBJ2-2; 10 bases are shared with TRBD2. Germline V gene sequence: CDR1 SQVTM, CDR2 ANQGSEA. V was clipped by 7 bases and J by 7 bases; unmatched bases: 6. The CDR3 length is 13 residues. DNA of the CDR3: TGCAGCGCCGGGACTAGCGTCATCGGGGAGCTGTTTTTT. It specifies CSAGTSVIGELFF.

In its sample, this clone was seen a few times. The chain is built from TRBV11-3 and TRBJ2-1; perhaps TRBD1 as D (6 bases). The CDR3 consists of 16 residues. V was clipped by 4 bases and J by 0 bases, with 13 bases between them. Germline V gene sequence: CDR1 SGHNT, CDR2 YENEEA. CDR3 DNA: TGTGCCAGCAGCTGGGGGACGGGACACTCCTACAATGAGCAGTTCTTC. Amino acids: CASSWGTGHSYNEQFF.

The DNA for the CDR3 is TGTGCCAGCTCACCTCGGGGACTAGCGCCGAATGAGCAGTTCTTC. Protein: CASSPRGLAPNEQFF. The chain couples TRBV18 to TRBJ2-1; 10 bases line up with TRBD2. Germline assignment: CDR1 KGHSH and CDR2 LQKENI. The CDR3 runs 15 residues. J was trimmed by 7 bases and V by 3 bases; bases with no gene match: 6.

Details on this clone: Other DNA sequences in this specimen translate into the identical CDR3. The chain carries TRBV6-1 and TRBJ1-1; TRBD1 agrees at 8 bases. V lost 6 bases to trimming and J lost 4 bases; unmatched junction nucleotides: 4. The CDR3 sequence is 13 residues long. Germline assignment: CDR1 MNHNS and CDR2 SASEGT. The CDR3 region has the DNA TGTGCCAGCAGGGACAGGGCGTTCACTGAAGCTTTCTTT. It is translated as CASRDRAFTEAFF.

The rearrangement uses TRBV7-8 and TRBJ2-7; a possible D gene is TRBD2 (5 bases). Trimming pared 1 base from V and 4 bases from J, leaving 14 bases between. This CDR3 has 15 amino acids. CDR1 SGHVS and CDR2 FQNEAQ come from the germline V gene. The DNA for the CDR3 is TGTGCCAGCAGCTTAGGGGGAGCATACGTTTACGAGCAGTACTTC. Translated: CASSLGGAYVYEQYF.

This rearrangement joins TRBV7-6 to TRBJ2-2; tentatively, D is TRBD1 or TRBD2 (7 bases each). This CDR3 contains 16 residues. V was shortened by 0 bases and J by 7 bases, with 15 bases between the two germline ends. The germline CDR1 and CDR2 sequences are SGHVS and FNYEAQ. The CDR3 DNA follows: TGTGCCAGCAGCTTAGCGGGAGGGCCAGGGGGCGGGGAGCTGTTTTTT. Its translation is CASSLAGGPGGGELFF.

The rearrangement joins TRBV11-3 to TRBJ2-7; D is perhaps TRBD1 (6 bases). CDR3 length equals 14 residues. Trimming left V 3 bases short and J 2 bases short, with 11 bases between. Germline CDR1 reads SGHNT; CDR2 reads YENEEA. In nucleotides, the CDR3 is TGTGCCAGCAGCTTCCTACAGGGAACCTACGAGCAGTACTTC. Translating gives CASSFLQGTYEQYF.

The rearrangement joins TRBV5-4 to TRBJ1-2; D might be TRBD1 (6 bases). The CDR3 has 14 residues. Germline assignment: CDR1 SGHNT and CDR2 YYREEE (reference sequence). Trimming removed 0 bases at V and 3 bases at J, with 9 bases between. CDR3 in amino acids: CASSLDRAHYGYTF. DNA of the CDR3: TGTGCCAGCAGCTTGGACAGGGCCCACTATGGCTACACCTTC.

This clone showed up just once. The rearrangement uses TRBV28 and TRBJ2-4; D may correspond to TRBD1 or TRBD2 (6 bases each). V dropped 6 bases and J dropped 5 bases, with 20 bases sitting between them. The CDR3 runs 16 residues. Germline V CDR1 and CDR2: MDHEN, SYDVKM. The CDR3 DNA follows: TGTGCCAGCAGAGATCCCCGGGGGCGCGGGGAAAACATTCAGTACTTC. Translation: CASRDPRGRGENIQYF.

The V and J genes are TRBV19 and TRBJ2-7, with 7 bases identical to TRBD2. Germline CDR1 and CDR2: LNHDA and SQIVND (reference sequence). The CDR3 runs 15 residues. Unmatched junction bases numbered 12, after V lost 5 bases and J lost 5 bases. Here the CDR3 DNA reads TGTGCCAGTAGTTCCCGGGCGGGAGTTATCGACGAGCAGTACTTC. This encodes CASSSRAGVIDEQYF.